This T cell receptor (beta chain) appears in the sequencing data of a study of Graves' ophthalmopathy and Graves' hyperthyroidism. Overall study: Ahead of any treatment, peripheral blood was obtained at the initial diagnosis. Notes on the study in general: With roughly 65% sensitivity and 72% to 85% specificity, the model predicted ophthalmopathy progression.

Researchers took RNA transcripts and amplified TCR beta CDR3 regions from them. Following a first-round RT-PCR that used HTBI primers, a second-round multiplex PCR was carried out. TCRdb redid the calling of the multiplex PCR reads with MiXCR, one entry per CDR3 protein. The sample yields hundreds of thousands of distinct CDR3 sequences, 22% seen once. Trimming stripped 8 bases from V and 4 bases from J, with 15 bases between. There are 14 residues in the CDR3. Comments on this clonotype: The antigen remains unidentified.

The specimen was peripheral blood. This receptor was taken from a woman aged 18-29 years with stable Graves' hyperthyroidism. Some clones in this sample may be carry-over from other donors' samples. The chain employs TRBV12-3 or TRBV12-4 and TRBJ1-5; D uncertain. DNA for the CDR3: TGTGCCAGCCGCTCGGGCAACGGGAATCAGCCCCAGCATTTT. Its protein is CASRSGNGNQPQHF.